This paragraph reports one TCR beta chain. Patients had received no treatment of any kind before thyroid surgery. This CDR3 has 14 amino acids. Trimming pared 7 bases from V and 4 bases from J, leaving 13 bases between. The germline V gene has CDR1 MNHNS and CDR2 SASEGT. The data originate from a study of metastatic and nonmetastatic thyroid tumors. TCRdb re-clonotyped the PCR reads via MiXCR. The repertoire holds around 12,000 clones, 27% seen once, with under 25% in the top ten. The clonotype was recovered from a female donor with papillary thyroid cancer or a benign thyroid nodule (not recorded which). Some clones in this sample may be carry-over from other donors' samples. The J gene is TRBJ1-4, the V gene TRBV6-1, with D hard to call. What was sequenced was tumor tissue. CDR3 sequence (DNA): TGTGCCAGCAACCCGGGCCAGTTTAATGAAAAACTGTTTTTT. Its protein is CASNPGQFNEKLFF.